Listed below are T cell receptor beta chains from one sample, sequenced in a study of cytomegalovirus exposure and HLA in healthy donors. TCRdb's table, derived via immunoSEQ multiplex PCR, lists solely in-frame clones and lacks some. The sample lists approximately 120,000 clones; approximately 73% were seen once. What was sequenced was PBMCs. These receptors were collected from a man aged 55 to 69 in good health and CMV-seropositive. CDR3s include the opening cysteine and the closing phenylalanine or tryptophan. Fields, in order: clone size, J gene, D gene, V gene, CDR3 DNA, CDR3 protein. The D gene is left open where the match is weak. Clone size is given for some rows only: seen once, a few or many times, or a class if the clone is expanded.

>NA|TRBJ1-2|NA|TRBV5-5
TGTGCCAGCAGACCCTCGACAGGCCCTCCATATGGCTACACCTTC
CASRPSTGPPYGYTF
>NA|TRBJ1-5|NA|TRBV4-1
TGCGCCAGCAGCCAAGGCAGGATTAGTCAGCCCCAGCATTTT
CASSQGRISQPQHF
>NA|TRBJ1-5|NA|TRBV4-1
TGCGCCAGCAGCCAAGAATGGGGAGTCAGCAATCAGCCCCAGCATTTT
CASSQEWGVSNQPQHF
>NA|TRBJ1-6|TRBD1|TRBV6-5
TGTGCCAGCAGTTACTCGCGACAGGGTGTTTCACCCCTCCACTTT
CASSYSRQGVSPLHF
>NA|TRBJ1-5|NA|TRBV30
TGTGCCTGGAGTTCGGATGAAACGGGGCCCCAGCATTTT
CAWSSDETGPQHF
>few|TRBJ1-5|NA|TRBV25-1
TGTGCCAGCAGTGATCTGTGGGCTCAGCCCCAGCATTTT
CASSDLWAQPQHF
>NA|TRBJ2-1|TRBD2|TRBV5-4
TGTGCCAGCAGCTTGGATGGGCTAGCGGGGGGGTATGAGCAGTTCTTC
CASSLDGLAGGYEQFF
>NA|TRBJ2-2|TRBD1|TRBV5-4
TGTGCCAGCGCCTCGCGGGGACAGGGAAGGACCGGGGAGCTGTTTTTT
CASASRGQGRTGELFF
>NA|TRBJ2-3|NA|TRBV2
TGTGCCAGCAGTTACGGGGATACGCAGTATTTT
CASSYGDTQYF
>NA|TRBJ1-1|TRBD1|TRBV29-1
TGCAGCGCCACGGACAGGGGTCCCCCTGAAGCTTTCTTT
CSATDRGPPEAFF
>once|TRBJ1-1|TRBD1|TRBV19
TGTGCCAGTAGTAACCGGGACAGAGCCTTGAGCACTGAAGCTTTCTTT
CASSNRDRALSTEAFF
>NA|TRBJ2-5|NA|TRBV13
TGTGCCAGCAGCTTAGGCGGGGTTAGCGAGACCCAGTACTTC
CASSLGGVSETQYF
>NA|TRBJ1-1|NA|TRBV28
TGTGCCACCAGGGGCGCAGGGTTTCGCGATGAAGCTTTCTTT
CATRGAGFRDEAFF
>NA|TRBJ2-7|NA|TRBV27
TGTGCCAGCAGCCAACAGGGATTCGGGAAAGGGTACGAGCAGTACTTC
CASSQQGFGKGYEQYF
>NA|TRBJ2-5|TRBD2|TRBV28
TGTGCCAGCAGTCCCGGGGGTAGCGGGGGGGTCAGGGCCCAGTACTTC
CASSPGGSGGVRAQYF
>NA|TRBJ1-1|NA|TRBV5-1
TGCGCCAGCAGCTTGGAGCCAGGGCAGTGGGAAGCTTTCTTT
CASSLEPGQWEAFF
>once|TRBJ2-3|TRBD2|TRBV5-1
TGCGCCAGCAGCTTGGAAGCGGGGCTCACAGATACGCAGTATTTT
CASSLEAGLTDTQYF
>NA|TRBJ2-7|TRBD2|TRBV6-5
TGTGCCAGCAGTTACCTTACTAGCGGGGGCACGAAACAGTACTTC
CASSYLTSGGTKQYF
>few|TRBJ2-6|TRBD2|TRBV6-1
TGTGCCAGCAGTGACATCTGGGGGGGGAAGTCTGGGGCCAACGTCCTGACTTTC
CASSDIWGGKSGANVLTF
>NA|TRBJ1-6|NA|TRBV2
TGTGCCAGCAGTGAATCAACAGTAAATTCACCCCTCCACTTT
CASSESTVNSPLHF
>NA|TRBJ1-1|NA|TRBV5-1
TGCGCCAGCAGCCCGGACAGTTGGAACACTGAAGCTTTCTTT
CASSPDSWNTEAFF
>NA|TRBJ1-5|TRBD1|TRBV28
TGTGCCAGCAGTGCTACAGGGGTATGGAGCAATCAGCCCCAGCATTTT
CASSATGVWSNQPQHF
>NA|TRBJ2-1|NA|TRBV7-8
TGTGCCAGCAGCTTAGTCGATTGGGGCCCCTACAATGAGCAGTTCTTC
CASSLVDWGPYNEQFF
>NA|TRBJ2-5|NA|TRBV5-1
TGCGCCAGCAGCTTGGAAGGTACAACTTGGGAGCAGTACTTC
CASSLEGTTWEQYF
>few|TRBJ2-5|TRBD1|TRBV5-4
TGTGCCAGCAGCACCGGACAGGGCGTGGAGACCCAGTACTTC
CASSTGQGVETQYF
>NA|TRBJ2-7|NA|TRBV27
TGTGCCAGCAGTTTCACGGGGGGCCTTCCTAACTACGAGCAGTACTTC
CASSFTGGLPNYEQYF
>few|TRBJ2-5|NA|TRBV9
TGTGCCAGCAGCCCTCGTCCGGGGATCAGCCGGGAGACCCAGTACTTC
CASSPRPGISRETQYF
>NA|TRBJ1-6|NA|TRBV7-3
TGTGCCAGCAGCTTATTCCCAGGAAATAATTCACCCCTCCACTTT
CASSLFPGNNSPLHF
>NA|TRBJ2-6|NA|TRBV6-1
TGTGCCAGCAGCAGCAGGGGTGGTCTGGCCAACGTCCTGACTTTC
CASSSRGGLANVLTF
>NA|TRBJ2-1|NA|TRBV7-3
TGTGCCAGCAGCTTAAGACGGGTCGGTAATGAGCAGTTCTTC
CASSLRRVGNEQFF
>NA|TRBJ1-2|TRBD1|TRBV9
TGTGCCAGCACCCCGACAGGGGGCGAATATGGCTACACCTTC
CASTPTGGEYGYTF
>NA|TRBJ1-5|TRBD1|TRBV6-1
TGTGCCAGCAGCCCGGGACAGCAAACGTTGAAGTCCCAGCATTTT
CASSPGQQTLKSQHF
>NA|TRBJ1-2|TRBD1|TRBV9
TGTGCCAGCACCATCTCCGGGACAGCTTATGGCTACACCTTC
CASTISGTAYGYTF
>NA|TRBJ2-1|NA|TRBV27
TGTGCCAGCAGTCCTAGGGGGGGCAATGAGCAGTTCTTC
CASSPRGGNEQFF
>NA|TRBJ1-2|NA|TRBV7-3
TGTGCCAGCAGCTTGTACGCACTGGAGAACTATGGCTACACCTTC
CASSLYALENYGYTF
>NA|TRBJ1-2|NA|TRBV25-1
TGTGCCAGCATGGGGCTAGGAGGGGCTAGTAGCTATGGCTACACCTTC
CASMGLGGASSYGYTF
>NA|TRBJ2-2|NA|TRBV5-1
TGCGCCAGCAGCTTCGACAGCCTCGGGGCGGGATACACCGGGGAGCTGTTTTTT
CASSFDSLGAGYTGELFF
>NA|TRBJ2-1|NA|TRBV30
TGTGCCCGCGCCCTGTTGGGGACTTCAGCCGATGAGCAGTTCTTC
CARALLGTSADEQFF
>NA|TRBJ2-5|NA|TRBV5-4
TGTGCCAGCAGCTTGGACCCAAATACGGGGGTGGAGACCCAGTACTTC
CASSLDPNTGVETQYF
>NA|TRBJ1-2|NA|TRBV28
TGTGCCATCTCTAGTTTCTATGGCTACACCTTC
CAISSFYGYTF